The 27 T cell receptor beta chains below all came from one sample that was sequenced in a study of vaccination effects on CD4 cells after COVID-19. Sequencing followed a ViraFEST assay step that expanded antigen-specific CD4+ T cells with viral peptide pools. On roughly day 10 of culture, CD4+ T cells were separated out. Previously uninfected by SARS-CoV-2, the vaccine recipients also showed negative nucleocapsid antibodies. These receptors lack a known antigen. Here immunoSEQ multiplex PCR was the method, and the copy in TCRdb shows in-frame clones only, minus some. The data show some 69,000 clones, 76% seen once. Sequenced material: CD4+ T cells from PBMCs cultured with HCoV-NL63 spike peptides, taken before COVID-19 vaccination. These receptors were collected from a human donor who received a COVID-19 vaccine.

The genes are TRBV2 and TRBJ1-3, with a weak D call TRBD1 (5 bases). This CDR3 region has 14 residues. V lost 2 bases to trimming and J lost 1 base, with 6 bases between them. CDR1 is SNHLY and CDR2 is FYNNEI in the germline V gene. CDR3 protein: CASSEQGSGNTIYF. CDR3 in DNA: TGTGCCAGCAGTGAACAGGGATCTGGAAACACCATATATTTT. Variable domain in full (rest from reference TRBV2 and TRBJ1-3): EPEVTQTPSHQVTQMGQEVILRCVPISNHLYFYWYRQILGQKVEFLVSFYNNEISEKSEIFDDQFSVERPDGSNFTLKIRSTKLEDSAMYFCASSEQGSGNTIYFGEGSWLTVV.

The chain employs TRBV9 and TRBJ2-1; a possible D gene is TRBD1 (5 bases). The CDR3 extends over 13 amino acids. The V end lost 4 bases, the J end lost 4 bases, and 9 bases lay between the germline ends. Germline CDR1 SGDLS, CDR2 YYNGEE. CDR3 protein: CASSSRAYNEQFF. In DNA, the CDR3 is TGTGCCAGCAGCTCCAGGGCTTACAATGAGCAGTTCTTC.

The chain uses TRBV5-6 and TRBJ1-4; D unclear. Germline CDR1 SGHDT, CDR2 YYEEEE. CDR3 size: 14 residues. The V end was cut by 1 base, the J end by 3 bases, with 7 bases between. The CDR3 reads CASSLRVPNEKLFF. CDR3 coding DNA: TGTGCCAGCAGCTTGAGGGTTCCTAATGAAAAACTGTTTTTT.

This clone is a singleton in its sample. V gene TRBV3-1 (or the pseudogene TRBV3-2) combines with J gene TRBJ2-5, with D possibly matching TRBD2 (5 bases). The V end lost 3 bases, the J end lost 5 bases, and 19 bases lay between the germline ends. The germline gives CDR1 LGHDT, CDR2 YNNKEL (reference sequence). The length of the CDR3 is 16 residues. Written as DNA, the CDR3 is TGTGCCAGCAGCCAGGGTGGGAGAACTAGTGAGGAGACCCAGTACTTC. Amino acid sequence: CASSQGGRTSEETQYF.

V gene TRBV5-1 combines with J gene TRBJ2-1, with 16 bases lining up with TRBD2. V lost 2 bases and J lost 8; bases outside the gene matches: 4. Germline CDR1 SGHRS, CDR2 YFSETQ. The CDR3 has 16 amino acids. CDR3 DNA: TGCGCCAGCAGCTTCGGGACTAGCGGGGGGGCATATGAGCAGTTCTTC. Its protein is CASSFGTSGGAYEQFF.

The genes are TRBV5-1 and TRBJ2-5, with TRBD2 as a possible D gene (6 bases). The CDR3 loop spans 16 amino acids. Germline V gene sequence: CDR1 SGHRS, CDR2 YFSETQ. The germline V and J ends were trimmed by 3 bases and 5 bases, with 20 bases remaining between them. The CDR3 region is CASSSRGTGGGETQYF. The CDR3 DNA is TGCGCCAGCAGCTCTCGGGGGACCGGAGGTGGGGAGACCCAGTACTTC.

The V gene is TRBV6-5, the J gene TRBJ2-7; D is unclear. This CDR3 contains 13 residues. Per the germline V gene, CDR1 is MNHEY and CDR2 is SVGAGI. The V end lost 4 bases, the J end lost 0 bases, and 7 bases lay between the germline ends. The CDR3 sequence: CASSFFSSYEQYV. CDR3 nucleotides: TGTGCCAGCAGTTTTTTCAGCTCCTACGAGCAGTACGTC.

This clone was observed a single time. The gene calls are TRBV2 and TRBJ2-3, with TRBD1 matching over 10 bases. The CDR3 runs 14 residues. The V gene end was trimmed by 5 bases and the J gene end by 6 bases; junction bases not matched to a gene: 5. Germline assignment: CDR1 SNHLY and CDR2 FYNNEI. DNA for the CDR3: TGTGCCAGCAGTCCGGGACAGGGGTCGGATACGCAGTATTTT. Residues: CASSPGQGSDTQYF.

This clone was detected a few times. V is TRBV19 and J is TRBJ1-6; D call uncertain. The CDR3 loop spans 14 amino acids. Trimming left V 3 bases short and J 6 bases short, with 9 bases between. Germline V lookup: CDR1 LNHDA, CDR2 SQIVND (reference sequence). CDR3 nucleotides: TGTGCCAGTAGTATGGAGGCACGTAATTCACCCCTCCACTTT. Translating it yields CASSMEARNSPLHF.

The rearrangement uses TRBV7-3 and TRBJ2-1; the D call may be TRBD1 or TRBD2 (5 bases each). Trimming left V 5 bases short and J 1 base short, with 9 bases between. This CDR3 is built from 14 residues. CDR1 is SGHTA, CDR2 FQGTGA, per germline. The CDR3 region has the DNA TGTGCCAGCAGCGGGGACGGGTCCTACAATGAGCAGTTCTTC. Its translation: CASSGDGSYNEQFF.

The chain employs TRBV5-8 and TRBJ1-2; 11 positions agree with TRBD1. The CDR3 spans 14 residues. Losses at the gene ends were 2 bases for V and 4 bases for J; bases not matched to a gene: 1. CDR1 and CDR2 from the germline V gene are SGHTS and YDEGEE. For the CDR3, the DNA is TGTGCCAGCAGCTTCGGGACAGGGGGCTATGGCTACACCTTC. Residues: CASSFGTGGYGYTF.

This clone was seen a handful of times. The chain has TRBV7-2 and TRBJ1-3; no clear D. Germline V CDR1 and CDR2: SGHTA, FQGNSA. The CDR3 consists of 14 residues. Trimming stripped 1 base from V and 2 bases from J, with 6 bases between. CDR3 bases: TGTGCCAGCAGCTTAGTAGGGACTGGAAACACCATATATTTT. This encodes CASSLVGTGNTIYF.

The CDR3 sequence is CASSAGLAVNTDTQYF. The CDR3 DNA reads TGTGCCAGCAGCGCAGGACTAGCGGTAAACACAGATACGCAGTATTTT. This rearrangement joins TRBV4-2 to TRBJ2-3, with TRBD2 matching 10 bases. The CDR3 spans 16 residues. The V gene end was trimmed by 5 bases and the J gene end by 2 bases; junction bases not matched to a gene: 7. Germline V gives CDR1 LGHNA, CDR2 YNFKEQ.

This rearrangement joins TRBV18 to TRBJ1-3; D gene uncertain. The germline V gene has CDR1 KGHSH and CDR2 LQKENI. The V end lost 6 bases, the J end lost 7 bases, and 16 bases lay between the germline ends. The CDR3 totals 14 residues. Written as DNA, the CDR3 is TGTGCCAGCTCCCTCGAAGGGTCCGGTAACACCATATATTTT. Translated, it gives CASSLEGSGNTIYF.

This clone was observed a few times. J is TRBJ1-2 and V is TRBV29-1, with D uncertain. Trimming shortened V by 3 bases and J by 4 bases, and 6 bases separated the two germline ends. CDR1 is SQVTM and CDR2 is ANQGSEA in the germline V gene. This CDR3 is 11 amino acids long. CDR3 DNA: TGCAGCGTTGAGGCCCGCTATGGCTACACCTTC. Amino acid sequence: CSVEARYGYTF.

The chain joins TRBV30 to TRBJ1-2, with 7 nucleotides matching TRBD1. J lost 0 bases, V lost 3 bases, and 7 bases had no gene match. From germline, CDR1 is GTSNPN and CDR2 SVGIG (reference sequence). CDR3 length: 15 amino acids. CDR3 sequence reads: CAWRGRDSANYGYTF. The CDR3 bases are TGTGCCTGGAGGGGTCGGGACAGCGCTAACTATGGCTACACCTTC.

This sequence joins TRBV20-1 and TRBJ2-1, with D possibly being TRBD1 (6 bases). Per the germline V gene, CDR1 is DFQATT and CDR2 is SNEGSKA (reference sequence). With 7 bases removed from V and 2 bases from J, the gap between germline ends came to 6 bases. The CDR3 has 11 amino acids. The CDR3 loop reads CSDRAYNEQFF. The CDR3 DNA follows: TGCAGTGACAGGGCCTACAATGAGCAGTTCTTC.

This chain joins TRBV4-1 and TRBJ1-2, with 7 bases that match TRBD1. Germline loops: CDR1 MGHRA, CDR2 YSYEKL. Trimming removed 0 bases from V and 5 bases from J; junction bases left unmatched: 6. The CDR3 has 15 amino acids. CDR3: CASSQDQVRGYGYTF. CDR3 nucleotide sequence: TGCGCCAGCAGCCAAGATCAGGTCAGGGGGTATGGCTACACCTTC.

This clone was seen a handful of times. The rearrangement joins TRBV3-1 (or the pseudogene TRBV3-2) to TRBJ1-3; D might be TRBD1 (5 bases). The CDR3 totals 17 residues. Germline V gene lookup returns CDR1 LGHDT and CDR2 YNNKEL (reference sequence). With 1 base removed from V and 3 bases from J, the gap between germline ends came to 16 bases. In DNA, the CDR3 is TGTGCCAGCAGCCAAGGTATCGCCAGGGCATTTGGAAACACCATATATTTT. This codes for CASSQGIARAFGNTIYF.

The rearrangement uses TRBV24-1 and TRBJ2-1; 10 nucleotides match TRBD1. The CDR3 consists of 17 residues. The trim removed 4 bases at V and 7 bases at J, leaving 12 bases unmatched. Per the germline V gene, CDR1 is KGHDR and CDR2 is SFDVKD. CDR3 sequence (DNA): TGTGCCACCAGTGACCCTCCCGGGACAGGGGAAAAAAATGAGCAGTTCTTC. Protein sequence: CATSDPPGTGEKNEQFF.

The chain couples TRBV7-2 to TRBJ2-2, with a tentative D call TRBD2 (7 bases). Trimming shortened V by 4 bases and J by 5 bases, and 20 bases separated the two germline ends. Germline V gene data show CDR1 as SGHTA and CDR2 as FQGNSA. The CDR3 has 17 amino acids. The CDR3 loop is CASSSPLGGARTGELFF. CDR3 coding DNA: TGTGCCAGCAGCTCCCCCCTAGGGGGGGCGAGAACCGGGGAGCTGTTTTTT.

The V and J genes are TRBV24-1 and TRBJ1-1, with D unclear. The CDR3 has 12 residues. Germline values: CDR1 KGHDR, CDR2 SFDVKD. V lost 3 bases to trimming and J lost 5 bases, with 6 bases between them. For the CDR3, the DNA is TGTGCCACCAGTGATCGAGGAACTGAAGCTTTCTTT. The encoded protein is CATSDRGTEAFF.

This clone was counted between two and nine times. The chain joins TRBV10-1 to TRBJ2-3, with 7 bases aligning to TRBD2. The CDR3 runs to 14 residues. The ends lost 5 bases at V and 0 bases at J; junction bases unmatched: 2. The germline V gene encodes CDR1 WNHNN and CDR2 SYGVQD (reference sequence). This CDR3 is CASSSSGSTDTQYF. Here the CDR3 DNA reads TGCGCCAGCAGTTCTAGCGGTAGCACAGATACGCAGTATTTT.

The chain employs TRBV18 and TRBJ1-1; TRBD1 agrees at 8 bases. Germline V gene data show CDR1 as KGHSH and CDR2 as LQKENI. V dropped 3 bases and J dropped 5; count of bases not matched to a gene: 8. This CDR3 is built from 15 residues. CDR3 DNA sequence: TGTGCCAGCTCACCTCCCGACAGGGGTATAACTGAAGCTTTCTTT. It encodes CASSPPDRGITEAFF.

The chain joins TRBV30 to TRBJ1-6; no definite D call. V shed 0 bases and J shed 8 bases, with 8 bases lying between them. Germline loops: CDR1 GTSNPN, CDR2 SVGIG (reference sequence). The length of the CDR3 is 13 residues. CDR3 amino acids: CAWSVTADSPLHF. In nucleotides, the CDR3 is TGTGCCTGGAGTGTTACGGCTGATTCACCCCTCCACTTT.

This clone was seen more than once but under ten times. The chain recombines TRBV9 with TRBJ1-5; D ambiguous. V lost 3 bases and J 1 base, leaving 8 bases between the germline ends. The CDR3 loop spans 14 amino acids. Germline assignment: CDR1 SGDLS and CDR2 YYNGEE. The CDR3 sequence is CASSGPESNQPQHF. The CDR3 DNA reads as TGTGCCAGCAGCGGGCCGGAGAGCAATCAGCCCCAGCATTTT.

The chain is built from TRBV6-5 and TRBJ1-4; D is uncertain. The V and J ends lost 7 bases and 8 bases respectively, with 17 bases between them. The germline V gene encodes CDR1 MNHEY and CDR2 SVGAGI. This CDR3 has 14 residues. The CDR3 sequence is CASTRSRTQEKLFF. Here the CDR3 DNA reads TGTGCCAGCACCCGCTCCCGGACTCAGGAAAAACTGTTTTTT.